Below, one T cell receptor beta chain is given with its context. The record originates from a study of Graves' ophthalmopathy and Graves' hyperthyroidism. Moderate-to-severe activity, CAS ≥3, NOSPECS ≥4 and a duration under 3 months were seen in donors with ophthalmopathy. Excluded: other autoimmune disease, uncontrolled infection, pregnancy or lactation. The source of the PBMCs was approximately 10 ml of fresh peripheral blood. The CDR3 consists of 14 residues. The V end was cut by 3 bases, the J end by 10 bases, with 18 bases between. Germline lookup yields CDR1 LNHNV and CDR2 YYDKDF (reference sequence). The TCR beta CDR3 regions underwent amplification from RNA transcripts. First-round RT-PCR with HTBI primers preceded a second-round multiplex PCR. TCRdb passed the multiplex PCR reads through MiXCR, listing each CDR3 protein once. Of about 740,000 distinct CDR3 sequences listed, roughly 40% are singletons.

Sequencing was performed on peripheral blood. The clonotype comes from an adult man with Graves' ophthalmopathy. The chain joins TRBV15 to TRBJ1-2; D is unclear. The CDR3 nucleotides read TGTGCCACCAGCAGCTTAGAGCCCGCGGGAGACTACACCTTC. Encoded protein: CATSSLEPAGDYTF.